A selection of T cell receptor beta chains follows, all from one sample in a study of regulatory T cells in long-lasting Graves disease. Each CDR3 protein gets one entry after TCRdb re-called the multiplex PCR reads with MiXCR. The repertoire holds 200,000 to 250,000 distinct CDR3 sequences, with around 20% as singletons. The specimen comprised peripheral blood mononuclear cells (PBMCs), sampled at new diagnosis, from a patient treated with antithyroid drugs. These receptor sequences come from a female donor with Graves disease. Each CDR3 is given without its conserved first and last residue. The order of the fields is V gene, D gene, CDR3 protein. A D gene is named only where the DNA matches it firmly.

V: TRBV20-1
D: TRBD1
CDR3: SASDRGDEKLF

V: TRBV11-2
D: -
CDR3: ASSLAGSLEALT

V: TRBV10-3
D: -
CDR3: AISESSGQYNSPLH

V: TRBV11-2
D: -
CDR3: ASSPVGSGSTDTQY

V: TRBV7-2
D: TRBD1
CDR3: ASSPPDRVQY

V: TRBV7-2
D: TRBD1
CDR3: ASSRTGSGPYEQY

V: TRBV6-2/TRBV6-3
D: TRBD1
CDR3: ASSRDSSHNEQF

V: TRBV4-2
D: TRBD1
CDR3: ASSHGVYMTGTVTSGNTIY

V: TRBV6-1
D: -
CDR3: ASSELRGPYNEQF

V: TRBV20-1
D: TRBD2
CDR3: SARKSGRYQETQY

V: TRBV11-2
D: -
CDR3: ASSLTFGAF

V: TRBV28
D: TRBD1
CDR3: ASSITGVGNQPQH

V: TRBV10-2
D: -
CDR3: ASSVAEIYNEQF

V: TRBV3-1
D: -
CDR3: ASSQGPTNQPQH

V: TRBV2
D: TRBD1
CDR3: ARAGTGRSEKLF

V: TRBV2
D: -
CDR3: ASSEGGGGGETQY

V: TRBV2
D: -
CDR3: ASSEAGSNQPQH

V: TRBV9
D: -
CDR3: ASSVDGIGNTIY

V: TRBV5-1
D: -
CDR3: ASSPQATNTEAF

V: TRBV6-1
D: TRBD1
CDR3: ASSGQGRRETEAF

V: TRBV11-2
D: -
CDR3: ASSLGLQSTEAF

V: TRBV5-1
D: -
CDR3: ASSSGSNYGYT

V: TRBV5-1
D: -
CDR3: ASQRGAKQYEQY

V: TRBV5-5
D: TRBD1
CDR3: ASSLGDRGGTEAF

V: TRBV7-2
D: -
CDR3: ASSLGLETDTQY

V: TRBV11-3
D: TRBD2
CDR3: ASSPPGGLAEETQY

V: TRBV7-2
D: -
CDR3: ASSPSVSRDTQY

V: TRBV19
D: TRBD2
CDR3: ASSRSGRASYNEQF

V: TRBV7-9
D: TRBD1
CDR3: ASSFGTGETYEQY

V: TRBV7-2
D: TRBD1
CDR3: ASSLRSRDRAWETQY

V: TRBV10-3
D: -
CDR3: AISGGRSTDTQY

V: TRBV2
D: -
CDR3: ASSVATQY

V: TRBV20-1
D: -
CDR3: SARTQQNTEAF

V: TRBV28
D: -
CDR3: ASNLYNEQF

V: TRBV30
D: TRBD2
CDR3: AWRGTGTSGKTDTQY

V: TRBV28
D: -
CDR3: ASRRGGGGQPQH

V: TRBV27
D: -
CDR3: ASSFQGLNEQF

V: TRBV18
D: -
CDR3: VSSPGRGNQPQH

V: TRBV20-1
D: -
CDR3: SARAYGKLF

V: TRBV27
D: -
CDR3: ASSWTGTRTDTQY

V: TRBV11-3
D: -
CDR3: ASSLEADTDTQY

V: TRBV18
D: TRBD1
CDR3: ASSLGTDNEQF

V: TRBV5-5
D: -
CDR3: ASSLWGEEQY

V: TRBV20-1
D: -
CDR3: SAVGPPSGNTIY

V: TRBV6-1
D: -
CDR3: ASKVDANTEAF

V: TRBV6-1
D: -
CDR3: ASSAREGQPQH

V: TRBV7-8
D: TRBD2
CDR3: ASSPGLAGGQSYEQY

V: TRBV6-5
D: -
CDR3: ASSYGGKGNTIY

V: TRBV15
D: -
CDR3: ATSRDRTKETQY

V: TRBV7-2
D: -
CDR3: ASSPAYPGHEQF

V: TRBV29-1
D: TRBD2
CDR3: SVEGGLAGVGGRETQY

V: TRBV18
D: TRBD2
CDR3: ASSRGLAGVTDTQY

V: TRBV24-1
D: -
CDR3: ATQLGGQPQH

V: TRBV6-5
D: -
CDR3: ASSLRDSNQPQH